Following are 13 T cell receptor beta chains from one sample sequenced in a study of blood T cell repertoires in COVID-19. The method was immunoSEQ multiplex PCR; TCRdb's version includes in-frame clones alone and lacks a portion of them. The sample records about 300,000 clones, around 83% being singletons. The sample taken for sequencing was peripheral blood. Every receptor here comes from a woman aged 45-65 years with acute or convalescent COVID-19.

This clone was seen only once. CDR3 sequence reads: CSVESSGNTIYF. The CDR3 bases are TGCAGCGTTGAGAGCTCTGGAAACACCATATATTTT. V usage is TRBV29-1 and J usage is TRBJ1-3; no clear D gene. The CDR3 contains 12 residues. Germline V CDR1 and CDR2: SQVTM, ANQGSEA. V was pared by 3 bases and J by 0 bases, with 3 bases between.

The chain combines TRBV6-4 with TRBJ2-1; D unresolved. With 0 bases removed from V and 0 bases from J, the gap between germline ends came to 6 bases. The CDR3 covers 15 residues. CDR1 and CDR2 (germline): MRHNA, SNTAGT. The DNA of the CDR3 is TGTGCCAGCAGTGACTCAGCTCGCTCCTACAATGAGCAGTTCTTC. Residues: CASSDSARSYNEQFF.

CDR3: CATSDPSTSGSLADTQYF. CDR3 sequence (DNA): TGTGCCACCAGTGATCCATCCACTAGCGGGAGTCTCGCAGATACGCAGTATTTT. The chain joins TRBV24-1 to TRBJ2-3, with TRBD2 identical over 11 bases. Germline V gene data show CDR1 as KGHDR and CDR2 as SFDVKD. The CDR3 extends over 18 amino acids. V was clipped by 3 bases and J by 4 bases; unmatched bases: 11.

This clone has a handful of counts. The chain carries TRBV6-5 and TRBJ2-7; 7 nucleotides match TRBD1. The CDR3 runs 14 residues. V shed 2 bases and J 0 bases; nucleotides not matched to a gene: 1. The germline V gene encodes CDR1 MNHEY and CDR2 SVGAGI. The chain's CDR3 is CASSYRDSSYEQYF. Written as DNA, the CDR3 is TGTGCCAGCAGTTACAGGGACAGCTCCTACGAGCAGTACTTC.

The chain recombines TRBV19 with TRBJ2-1; 8 nucleotides line up with TRBD1. V dropped 6 bases and J dropped 5; count of bases not matched to a gene: 9. Germline lookup yields CDR1 LNHDA and CDR2 SQIVND (reference sequence). The CDR3 has 15 residues. The CDR3, as DNA: TGTGCCAGTAGGGAACCGGGACAGGTTGACAATGAGCAGTTCTTC. It is translated as CASREPGQVDNEQFF.

This clone appeared a few times. The J gene is TRBJ1-2, the V gene TRBV27, with D perhaps TRBD1 (6 bases). The V end lost 5 bases, the J end lost 4 bases, and 17 bases lay between the germline ends. Germline lookup yields CDR1 MNHEY and CDR2 SMNVEV (reference sequence). The CDR3 loop spans 15 amino acids. CDR3 coding DNA: TGTGCCAGCAGTCCGGGGACATCGGGTCCCTATGGCTACACCTTC. Amino acids: CASSPGTSGPYGYTF.

This chain uses TRBV29-1 with TRBJ2-6, with D possibly TRBD2 on 5 matching bases. V was pared by 4 bases and J by 0 bases, with 13 bases between. The CDR3 spans 16 residues. The germline CDR1 and CDR2 sequences are SQVTM and ANQGSEA. The CDR3 nucleotides are TGCAGCGTTGGTAGGCCGGACTTCTCTGGGGCCAACGTCCTGACTTTC. This encodes CSVGRPDFSGANVLTF.

J is TRBJ2-6 and V is TRBV7-2; D unclear. Germline CDR1 SGHTA, CDR2 FQGNSA. The CDR3 has 14 residues. V was pared by 3 bases and J by 0 bases, with 3 bases between. This CDR3 reads CASSFHSGANVLTF. DNA of the CDR3: TGTGCCAGCAGCTTCCACTCTGGGGCCAACGTCCTGACTTTC.

The V and J genes are TRBV2 and TRBJ2-5; TRBD2 might be the D (5 bases). The V gene's germline CDR1 is SNHLY and CDR2 FYNNEI. The V and J ends lost 4 bases and 2 bases respectively, with 8 bases between them. This CDR3 comprises 13 residues. CDR3 coding DNA: TGTGCCAGCAGTGTTAGCGTACAAGAGACCCAGTACTTC. Residues: CASSVSVQETQYF.

The chain combines TRBV7-2 with TRBJ2-5, with 10 bases that match TRBD2. This CDR3 is 14 amino acids long. After removal of 7 bases from V and 1 base from J, the junction contained 3 bases not matched to a gene. Germline values: CDR1 SGHTA, CDR2 FQGNSA. The CDR3 protein is CASKTSGAQETQYF. Here the CDR3 DNA reads TGTGCCAGCAAAACTAGCGGGGCCCAAGAGACCCAGTACTTC.

The chain joins TRBV5-1 to TRBJ2-1, with D perhaps matching TRBD2 (6 bases). The CDR3 has 16 residues. The germline V and J ends were trimmed by 4 bases and 5 bases, with 19 bases remaining between them. Germline V lookup: CDR1 SGHRS, CDR2 YFSETQ. The DNA of the CDR3 is TGCGCCAGCAGCCAGTCCGGAGGGGCGCAGGACAATGAGCAGTTCTTC. This sequence encodes CASSQSGGAQDNEQFF.

The chain couples TRBV19 to TRBJ1-5, with a tentative D call TRBD1 (6 bases). The CDR3 loop spans 16 amino acids. Per the germline V gene, CDR1 is LNHDA and CDR2 is SQIVND (reference sequence). Trimming shortened V by 6 bases and J by 2 bases, and 17 bases separated the two germline ends. In DNA, the CDR3 is TGTGCCAGTAGCATTGGGACAACCCGGGGCAATCAGCCCCAGCATTTT. As protein: CASSIGTTRGNQPQHF.

This clone was seen only once. The CDR3: CASSVSSRGGEKLFF. The CDR3 DNA sequence: TGTGCCAGCAGTGTGAGTTCCCGAGGGGGTGAAAAACTGTTTTTT. The chain couples TRBV2 to TRBJ1-4; maybe TRBD1 (6 bases). The germline CDR1 and CDR2 sequences are SNHLY and FYNNEI. The ends were cut back, 4 bases at V and 7 bases at J, with 16 bases in the middle. The CDR3 runs 15 residues.